Listed here are 11 T cell receptor beta chains from one sample, sequenced in a study of CD8 T cells in ankylosing spondylitis (dated by TCRdb to the late 2010s). The library was made by 5' RACE. TCRdb lists the instrument as Illumina HiSeq 2500. TCRdb handled the public reads itself, with Q25 trimming in fastp and clone calling in MiXCR, and kept productive beta chains. Each CDR3 protein appears once, grouped with its most common genes and DNA. Present in this sample are under 300,000 distinct CDR3 sequences, 9.5% to 12% of which were seen just once. 5.5% to 8% of the sample is held by the ten biggest clonotypes. Sequencing was performed on blood, either unsorted or a sorted T cell fraction (not recorded which). All receptors come from a male donor with ankylosing spondylitis or in good health (not recorded which).

This clonotype occurred many times. This sequence joins TRBV20-1 and TRBJ2-5; possibly TRBD1 or TRBD2 for D (5 bases each). CDR1 is DFQATT, CDR2 SNEGSKA, per germline (reference sequence). V lost 3 bases to trimming and J lost 7 bases, with 15 bases between them. CDR3 length equals 13 residues. The CDR3 sequence is CSASEDTRGTQYF. The DNA for the CDR3 is TGCAGTGCTAGTGAGGACACCCGGGGGACCCAGTACTTC.

The table lists this clonotype with many counts. The rearrangement uses TRBV20-1 and TRBJ2-1; 9 positions match TRBD2. This CDR3 contains 15 residues. V was clipped by 5 bases and J by 4 bases; unmatched bases: 9. From germline, CDR1 is DFQATT and CDR2 SNEGSKA (reference sequence). The CDR3 bases are TGCAGTGCTGCCGCCGTAGCGGGAGAGTACAATGAGCAGTTCTTC. As protein: CSAAAVAGEYNEQFF.

This clonotype was seen at least ten times. The rearrangement links TRBV20-1 to TRBJ1-5, with TRBD1 identical over 10 bases. The V gene's germline CDR1 is DFQATT and CDR2 SNEGSKA (reference sequence). Trimming cost V 1 base and J 0 bases; bases outside gene matches: 12. This CDR3 has 19 amino acids. CDR3 coding DNA: TGCAGTGCTAGAGTCGCCGGGACAGGGGCTAGATATAGCAATCAGCCCCAGCATTTT. This codes for CSARVAGTGARYSNQPQHF.

This clonotype was observed a handful of times. This chain joins TRBV20-1 and TRBJ2-7; D is ambiguous. Germline CDR1 reads DFQATT; CDR2 reads SNEGSKA (reference sequence). V lost 3 bases and J lost 3, with 18 bases in between. The CDR3 consists of 15 residues. The DNA for the CDR3 is TGCAGTGCTAGTTCGGCGCAGCTACAAAACTACGAGCAGTACTTC. This translates into CSASSAQLQNYEQYF.

This clonotype was detected a few times. The chain uses TRBV6-1 and TRBJ1-4; weak D call: TRBD1 (5 bases). The germline V gene encodes CDR1 MNHNS and CDR2 SASEGT. CDR3 length: 15 amino acids. V lost 6 bases to trimming and J lost 8 bases, with 19 bases between them. The CDR3, as DNA: TGTGCCAGCAGCCCGGGGGGGTTCGGATTCGAAAAACTGTTTTTT. This gives the protein CASSPGGFGFEKLFF.

This clonotype appeared many times. The gene calls are TRBV4-2 and TRBJ2-3, with D possibly called TRBD1 or TRBD2 (6 bases each). In germline, CDR1 is LGHNA, CDR2 YNFKEQ. The CDR3 is made up of 17 amino acids. V was clipped by 2 bases and J by 1 base, with 16 bases between them. The CDR3 region is CASSQLWAGEGTDTQYF. CDR3 sequence (DNA): TGTGCCAGCAGCCAACTGTGGGCAGGGGAGGGCACAGATACGCAGTATTTT.

Many counts were recorded for this clonotype. The rearrangement uses TRBV5-1 and TRBJ2-5, with 10 positions matching TRBD1. Trimming cost V 3 bases and J 5 bases; bases outside gene matches: 13. CDR3 length equals 17 residues. Germline V gene sequence: CDR1 SGHRS, CDR2 YFSETQ. CDR3 in DNA: TGCGCCAGCAGCTCGGATCCCTCGACAGGGGGCGCGGAGACCCAGTACTTC. Amino acid sequence: CASSSDPSTGGAETQYF.

The table lists this clonotype with many counts. The chain joins TRBV6-1 to TRBJ2-2, with 9 bases aligning to TRBD1. This CDR3 is built from 16 residues. The junction had 7 bases not matched to a gene; V was cut back by 2 bases and J by 6 bases. Germline CDR1 is MNHNS and CDR2 is SASEGT. CDR3 residues: CASSEYLGQGAGELFF. The CDR3 DNA is TGTGCCAGCAGTGAATACTTGGGACAGGGCGCCGGGGAGCTGTTTTTT.

This clonotype was counted at least ten times. The CDR3, as DNA: TGTGCCAGCAGCACGGGTTTTTCAGCGCCCCTCCACTTT. Its protein is CASSTGFSAPLHF. The chain couples TRBV12-3 or TRBV12-4 to TRBJ1-6; no clear D. This CDR3 has 13 amino acids. V was pared by 6 bases and J by 13 bases, with 16 bases between.

This clonotype was counted only a few times. The chain is built from TRBV7-6 and TRBJ1-2; 9 positions match TRBD1. Trimming at V came to 5 bases and at J to 5 bases, leaving 12 bases not matched to a gene. Per the germline V gene, CDR1 is SGHVS and CDR2 is FNYEAQ. This CDR3 has 16 amino acids. The CDR3 protein is CASSPQPAGTGYGYTF. The CDR3 region has the DNA TGTGCCAGCAGCCCTCAGCCAGCCGGGACAGGGTATGGCTACACCTTC.

This clonotype was seen at least ten times. The rearrangement joins TRBV11-1 to TRBJ2-1; 11 nucleotides align to TRBD2. The CDR3 has 17 amino acids. The V gene's germline CDR1 is SGHAT and CDR2 FQDESV (reference sequence). The trim removed 5 bases at V and 0 bases at J, leaving 6 bases unmatched. The CDR3 DNA reads TGTGCCAGCAGCGCAGGGACTAGCGGAAACTCCTACAATGAGCAGTTCTTC. It encodes CASSAGTSGNSYNEQFF. Complete variable domain (other parts from reference TRBV11-1 and TRBJ2-1): EAEVAQSPRYKITEKSQAVAFWCDPISGHATLYWYRQILGQGPELLVQFQDESVVDDSQLPKDRFSAERLKGVDSTLKIQPAELGDSAMYLCASSAGTSGNSYNEQFFGPGTRLTVL.